This T cell receptor beta chain was retrieved from a study of Ad26.COV2.S vaccination and SARS-CoV-2 variants listed by TCRdb under 2021. Looking at the study overall: Vaccine-arm donors were drawn from COV1001, a multicentre, randomized, double-blind, placebo-controlled phase I-IIa trial of Ad26.COV2.S in healthy adults. Ad26.COV2.S was given intramuscularly at 5x10^10 or 1x10^11 viral particles, as a single shot or as two shots 56 days apart. The specificity and breadth of SARS-CoV-2-reactive T cell receptors after Ad26.COV2.S vaccination were assessed by TCRbeta repertoire sequencing. The TCR-sequenced set comprised about 32 samples: some 19 Ad26.COV2.S vaccine recipients, 5 placebo recipients and 8 SARS-CoV-2 convalescent individuals. Trial participants were randomized into five groups of five, in which low-dose or high-dose Ad26.COV2.S was given once or twice, or placebo was given on both occasions. Investigators remained blinded to trial group allocation during experiments and outcome assessment.

TCRbeta CDR3 regions were sequenced with the immunoSEQ Assay. After extraction, genomic DNA underwent amplification by bias-controlled multiplex PCR, followed by high-throughput sequencing. The authors' pipeline ran thus. To quantify the absolute abundance of every unique TCRbeta CDR3 region, sequences were collapsed and filtered. T cell fraction was estimated by normalizing TCRbeta template counts to usable DNA, with usable DNA measured through amplification of reference genes found in all nucleated cells. Repertoire TCRs were annotated as SARS-CoV-2-specific when V gene, CDR3 amino acid sequence and J gene were exactly matched to a known reactive TCR set. The reference SARS-CoV-2 TCR set was derived from MIRA and filtered for enrichment in COVID-19-positive ImmuneCODE repertoires, a step that removed public or cross-reactive TCRs. Using the MIRA antigens, annotated TCRs were further analysed by specific ORF or by position within an ORF. Breadth was defined as the number of annotated unique rearrangements divided by the total number of unique productive rearrangements, and depth was defined as the summed frequency of the annotated unique rearrangements. Two-sided Wilcoxon rank-sum tests were used to compare TCR breadth between groups. TCRdb re-hosts the immuneACCESS table, in-frame sequences only. Its copies lack some clones; in the studies checked, an unresolved V gene accounts for under half of them, and the cause for the rest is not known. D and trimming were read from the DNA, whereas the V and J calls and clone size are those reported in that table. The sample data list roughly 700,000 clones, and roughly 90% of these were observed just once. The biggest ten clones account for roughly 1.5% of the sample.

Taken with the paper, the label for treatment or condition translates to: some 20 received Ad26.COV2.S at low or high dose, single or two shots; 5 received placebo; per-sample allocation not given. For vaccine and placebo recipients, the sequenced repertoires came from samples collected on day 63 after the first injection. Between 29 July and 7 August 2020, Cohort 1b enrolled about 27 adults aged 18-55 years at one site in Boston, USA. As a vaccine, Ad26.COV2.S was a replication-incompetent adenovirus type 26 vector that expressed a prefusion-stabilized SARS-CoV-2 spike protein derived from the original Wuhan strain. A word on this clone: The target of this receptor is not known. No per-base quality is available; no much larger clone lies one base away.

What the research found in general, with its limitations: Comparing responses between vaccine doses or regimens was not something the study was powered to do. The authors noted that the TCR breadth and depth analyses may have underestimated total T cell responses. Substantial breadth of spike-specific CD8+ and CD4+ T cell responses was reported after vaccination. Non-spike TCR breadth was comparable between vaccine and placebo recipients, consistent with the vaccine containing only spike. Spike-specific TCR breadth was higher in Ad26.COV2.S recipients than in placebo recipients (P = 0.0014).

According to the germline V gene, CDR1 reads KGHSH and CDR2 reads LQKENI. V was cut back by 1 base and J by 9 bases, leaving a gap of 13 bases between them. The CDR3 contains 14 residues, cysteine and phenylalanine counted. The sequence is cut down to CDR3 DNA, 42 bases in frame from base 1. The sequence derives from a person aged 18-60 years who received the Ad26.COV2.S COVID-19 vaccine or a placebo. The V and J genes are TRBV18 and TRBJ2-1; no D gene can be assigned with confidence. The specimen was peripheral blood, collected in a trial of Ad26.COV2.S vaccine versus placebo. The CDR3 is CASSPLERGLEQFF. The nucleotide sequence is TGTGCCAGCTCACCACTGGAACGCGGTCTTGAGCAGTTCTTC.